These 10 T cell receptor beta chains were all obtained from the same sample, sequenced in a study of T cells in Graves' hyperthyroidism and ophthalmopathy. It was RNA transcripts that yielded the amplified TCR beta CDR3 regions. The HTBI primer set was used in a first-round RT-PCR of the TCR CDR3. TCRdb re-analysed the multiplex PCR reads in MiXCR, keeping a single row per CDR3 protein. The data contain 300,000 or so distinct CDR3 sequences, roughly 18% of them seen just once; the ten biggest clones take up 45% to 50%. Sequencing was performed on blood. Every receptor here comes from a woman between 50 and 59 years old with Graves' hyperthyroidism.

Ten or more counts support this clonotype. The CDR3 sequence is CASSLTGSYEQYF. CDR3 DNA: TGTGCCAGCAGTTTGACTGGATCCTACGAGCAGTACTTC. This rearrangement joins TRBV28 to TRBJ2-7; D is unclear. Trimming cost V 3 bases and J 1 base, with 7 bases left between them. CDR3 length equals 13 residues. In germline, CDR1 is MDHEN, CDR2 SYDVKM.

This clonotype was counted many times. J is TRBJ2-7 and V is TRBV28, with 11 bases identical to TRBD1. The CDR3 sequence is 16 residues long. Germline V gene sequence: CDR1 MDHEN, CDR2 SYDVKM. J was trimmed by 2 bases and V by 4 bases; bases with no gene match: 7. The CDR3 DNA is TGTGCCAGCAGTTCCCAGGGACAGGGGGGCGCCTACGAGCAGTACTTC. Translation gives CASSSQGQGGAYEQYF.

The chain joins TRBV7-9 to TRBJ2-5; D possibly corresponds to TRBD1 (5 bases). This CDR3 comprises 15 residues. With 7 bases removed from V and 1 base from J, the gap between germline ends came to 16 bases. Germline V lookup: CDR1 SEHNR, CDR2 FQNEAQ (reference sequence). The CDR3 DNA sequence: TGTGCCAGCACCCCATTTGACAGCCGCCAAGAGACCCAGTACTTC. This translates into CASTPFDSRQETQYF.

The sample holds a few counts of this clonotype. The chain recombines TRBV7-2 with TRBJ2-3, with TRBD2 as a possible D gene (6 bases). V was pared by 3 bases and J by 2 bases, with 12 bases between. The CDR3 runs to 15 residues. In germline, CDR1 is SGHTA, CDR2 FQGNSA. The CDR3 bases are TGTGCCAGCAGCTTTTCGGGACTCCACACAGATACGCAGTATTTT. It translates to CASSFSGLHTDTQYF.

This clonotype was detected many times. This chain joins TRBV27 and TRBJ1-5; D possibly corresponds to TRBD1 (5 bases). V was trimmed by 6 bases and J by 4 bases, leaving 7 bases between them. The CDR3 runs 12 residues. Looked up from germline, CDR1 is MNHEY and CDR2 is SMNVEV (reference sequence). The CDR3 loop is CASRQGNQPQHF. CDR3 DNA sequence: TGTGCCAGCAGGCAGGGTAATCAGCCCCAGCATTTT.

The chain links TRBV10-3 to TRBJ1-1, with D unclear. This CDR3 is 12 amino acids long. Germline CDR1 is ENHRY and CDR2 is SYGVKD. V was cut by 6 bases and J by 4 bases, with 9 bases left in between. CDR3 nucleotide sequence: TGTGCCATCAGCTACCAAGGCACTGAAGCTTTCTTT. Translating it yields CAISYQGTEAFF.

Details on this clonotype: Since a much larger clone is just one base distant, this may be a read error. The rearrangement joins TRBV19 to TRBJ2-1, with D hard to call. The CDR3 loop spans 13 amino acids. CDR1 LNHDA and CDR2 SQIVND come from the germline V gene (reference sequence). The CDR3 spells CAGSIGAENEQFF. The CDR3 DNA reads as TGTGCCGGTAGTATAGGTGCAGAGAATGAGCAGTTCTTC.

This clonotype was counted between two and nine times. V gene TRBV4-1 combines with J gene TRBJ2-1, with 8 bases matching TRBD2. There are 18 residues in the CDR3. The germline gives CDR1 MGHRA, CDR2 YSYEKL. The J segment lost 0 bases and the V segment lost 4 bases, leaving 11 bases of the junction unmatched. The CDR3 DNA reads as TGCGCCAGCAGCCCTGAAAGCGGGAGCTCCCGCTCCTACAATGAGCAGTTCTTC. This codes for CASSPESGSSRSYNEQFF.

This clonotype was seen ten or more times. V and J are TRBV5-4 and TRBJ1-1, with TRBD1 as a possible D gene (6 bases). V was shortened by 0 bases and J by 7 bases, with 10 bases between the two germline ends. Per germline, CDR1 SGHNT and CDR2 YYREEE (reference sequence). This CDR3 is built from 13 residues. The CDR3 region is CASSLGQAFEAFF. DNA of the CDR3: TGTGCCAGCAGCTTGGGACAGGCGTTTGAAGCTTTCTTT.

This chain uses TRBV19 with TRBJ1-2, with D unclear. Per germline, CDR1 LNHDA and CDR2 SQIVND (reference sequence). Deletions cut 5 bases from V and 8 bases from J, with 15 bases between. The CDR3 extends over 13 amino acids. CDR3 region: CASSVIAGRGYTF. CDR3 coding DNA: TGTGCCAGTAGTGTTATCGCGGGGAGAGGCTACACCTTC.